The 13 T cell receptor beta chains below were found in one sample sequenced in a study of human T cells and chemical hapten exposure (dated by TCRdb to the early 2020s). Libraries were built with 5' RACE. The instrument was an Illumina MiSeq. TCRdb handled the public reads itself, with Q25 trimming in fastp and clone calling in MiXCR, and kept productive beta chains. Here each entry gathers all rows of one CDR3 protein and keeps the most common genes and DNA. The sample table records 130,000 or so distinct CDR3 sequences; roughly 4.1% of these occur just once. The ten largest clones capture more than 1.2% of the sample. Total RNA was extracted from unfractionated whole blood that had been collected in Tempus Blood RNA tubes. These receptors all come from a female donor in good health.

V is TRBV7-2 and J is TRBJ1-5; D might be TRBD1 (5 bases). Trimming shortened V by 5 bases and J by 10 bases, and 15 bases separated the two germline ends. The CDR3 runs to 13 residues. The V gene's germline CDR1 is SGHTA and CDR2 FQGNSA. CDR3 sequence reads: CASSPLRDGPQHF. CDR3 sequence (DNA): TGTGCCAGCAGCCCACTCCGGGACGGACCCCAGCATTTT.

This clonotype was seen just once. J is TRBJ2-5 and V is TRBV3-1; no clear D gene. This CDR3 spans 13 amino acids. CDR1 LGHDT and CDR2 YNNKEL come from the germline V gene (reference sequence). Trimming cost V 2 bases and J 3 bases, with 7 bases left between them. CDR3: CASSQMVEETQYF. DNA for the CDR3: TGTGCCAGCAGCCAAATGGTCGAAGAGACCCAGTACTTC.

Only a few counts were recorded for this clonotype. The V gene is TRBV6-5, the J gene TRBJ1-4; D is undetermined. Trimming took off 6 bases at V and 0 bases at J, with 14 bases between the two ends. Germline V gene data show CDR1 as MNHEY and CDR2 as SVGAGI. There are 16 residues in the CDR3. Here the CDR3 DNA reads TGTGCCAGCAGAAAACGTACCCCGACAACTAATGAAAAACTGTTTTTT. Its translation: CASRKRTPTTNEKLFF.

At least ten counts were recorded for this clonotype. The chain employs TRBV2 and TRBJ2-2; D is possibly TRBD1 (5 bases). The CDR3 sequence is 15 residues long. CDR1 and CDR2 from the germline V gene are SNHLY and FYNNEI. The germline V and J ends were trimmed by 3 bases and 3 bases, with 11 bases remaining between them. This CDR3 is CASSEAGYYTGELFF. The CDR3 region has the DNA TGTGCCAGCAGTGAGGCAGGGTATTACACCGGGGAGCTGTTTTTT.

This clonotype has ten or more counts. The chain uses TRBV18 and TRBJ1-5; 10 nucleotides match TRBD1. Germline V gene sequence: CDR1 KGHSH, CDR2 LQKENI. The CDR3 loop spans 16 amino acids. Trimming removed 3 bases from V and 2 bases from J; junction bases left unmatched: 4. Written as DNA, the CDR3 is TGTGCCAGCTCACCGACAGGGGGCCGGGGCAATCAGCCCCAGCATTTT. Its translation: CASSPTGGRGNQPQHF.

This clonotype appeared many times. The chain is built from TRBV30 and TRBJ1-1; no definite D call. The germline CDR1 and CDR2 sequences are GTSNPN and SVGIG (reference sequence). CDR3 length: 14 amino acids. V lost 4 bases to trimming and J lost 1 base, with 13 bases between them. The CDR3, as DNA: TGTGCCTGGAATCTAGGGCCAGGGAACACTGAAGCTTTCTTT. Amino acids: CAWNLGPGNTEAFF.

This clonotype was counted between two and nine times. The gene calls are TRBV5-1 and TRBJ2-1; 11 positions agree with TRBD2. Germline V gene sequence: CDR1 SGHRS, CDR2 YFSETQ. The V and J ends lost 5 bases and 3 bases, in that order; junction bases with no gene match: 10. This CDR3 has 17 residues. The CDR3 sequence is CASRGLADIGRYNEQFF. The CDR3 DNA is TGCGCCAGCAGGGGACTAGCGGACATTGGGCGCTACAATGAGCAGTTCTTC.

This clonotype was recorded at least ten times. The chain joins TRBV11-2 to TRBJ2-3, with D perhaps being TRBD1 or TRBD2 (7 bases each). CDR1 and CDR2 (germline): SGHAT, FQNNGV. The CDR3 loop spans 15 amino acids. V was shortened by 5 bases and J by 4 bases, with 16 bases between the two germline ends. The CDR3 sequence is CASSQDRAGADTQYF. In DNA form, the CDR3 reads TGTGCCAGCAGCCAAGACAGGGCGGGGGCAGATACGCAGTATTTT.

In this sample, this clonotype turned up many times. The chain employs TRBV10-3 and TRBJ2-5, with D possibly TRBD1 on 5 matching bases. Per germline, CDR1 ENHRY and CDR2 SYGVKD. Trimming took 10 bases from V and 1 from J, leaving 13 bases between them. This CDR3 has 13 amino acids. Here the CDR3 reads CATSLQGQETQYF. The CDR3 DNA reads as TGTGCCACCTCCCTCCAGGGCCAAGAGACCCAGTACTTC.

The rearrangement uses TRBV12-3 or TRBV12-4 and TRBJ2-1; D is ambiguous. With 3 bases removed from V and 9 bases from J, the gap between germline ends came to 9 bases. The length of the CDR3 is 12 residues. DNA of the CDR3: TGTGCCAGCAGTTTTTTAATGGGTGAGCAGTTCTTC. Amino acid sequence: CASSFLMGEQFF.

This clonotype was observed many times. The chain joins TRBV5-1 to TRBJ2-1, with 9 positions matching TRBD2. This CDR3 has 15 residues. In germline, CDR1 is SGHRS, CDR2 YFSETQ. With V trimmed by 0 bases and J by 6 bases, 4 bases remained unmatched. CDR3 sequence: CASSLAAGGRNEQFF. DNA of the CDR3: TGCGCCAGCAGCTTGGCAGCGGGGGGCCGCAATGAGCAGTTCTTC.

In this sample, this clonotype turned up a few times. The chain is built from TRBV7-3 and TRBJ1-1; D is unresolved. The germline gives CDR1 SGHTA, CDR2 FQGTGA. With 1 base removed from V and 4 bases from J, the gap between germline ends came to 10 bases. CDR3 length: 14 residues. CDR3 nucleotide sequence: TGTGCCAGCAGCTTAAGGGCCGGCGGCACTGAAGCTTTCTTT. Its translation is CASSLRAGGTEAFF.

This clonotype has a count of ten or more. The chain links TRBV15 to TRBJ2-7, with 8 bases identical to TRBD2. The germline gives CDR1 LNHNV, CDR2 YYDKDF (reference sequence). The CDR3 is made up of 17 amino acids. Germline trimming cut 5 bases from V and 6 bases from J; bases unmatched to any gene: 18. The CDR3 is CATSAYYSGGEVSEQYF. The DNA for the CDR3 is TGTGCCACCAGCGCCTACTACTCCGGGGGGGAAGTCAGCGAGCAGTACTTC.